This passage covers 21 T cell receptor beta chains from one sample sequenced in a study of blood T cell repertoires in COVID-19. Libraries were prepared by immunoSEQ multiplex PCR; TCRdb keeps only in-frame clonotypes and omits some of them. The data show about 85,000 clones, more than 80% seen once. The sequenced material came from peripheral blood. The receptors derive from a human donor in a cohort sampled during active COVID-19.

The chain links TRBV19 to TRBJ2-2; 11 positions match TRBD1. CDR1 is LNHDA and CDR2 is SQIVND in the germline V gene (reference sequence). The CDR3 totals 15 residues. V trimming: 7 bases; J trimming: 7 bases; junction bases outside the gene matches: 8. CDR3 amino acids: CASILGQGGGGELFF. CDR3 coding DNA: TGTGCCAGTATCCTGGGACAGGGGGGAGGCGGGGAGCTGTTTTTT.

In its sample, this clone was seen once. The chain links TRBV2 to TRBJ1-1; 8 bases are a match to TRBD1. The germline CDR1 and CDR2 sequences are SNHLY and FYNNEI. The junction had 5 bases not matched to a gene; V was cut back by 6 bases and J by 11 bases. This CDR3 is built from 11 residues. The CDR3 DNA reads TGTGCCAGCAGCGGGGACAGGAGGGCTTTCTTT. Protein sequence: CASSGDRRAFF.

The chain recombines TRBV19 with TRBJ1-2; weak D call: TRBD1 (6 bases). This CDR3 has 14 residues. Germline V lookup: CDR1 LNHDA, CDR2 SQIVND (reference sequence). V was cut by 3 bases and J by 4 bases, with 12 bases left in between. Here the CDR3 DNA reads TGTGCCAGTAGTATCACCAGGACAGCCTATGGCTACACCTTC. It yields the protein CASSITRTAYGYTF.

CDR3 in DNA: TGTGCCAGCAGCCTAAGCGGGGGGGCCTTCAATGAGCAGTTCTTC. Protein: CASSLSGGAFNEQFF. The V gene is TRBV7-3, the J gene TRBJ2-1; 10 bases align to TRBD2. The V gene end was trimmed by 5 bases and the J gene end by 6 bases; junction bases not matched to a gene: 7. The CDR3 has 15 amino acids. CDR1 is SGHTA and CDR2 is FQGTGA in the germline V gene.

The genes are TRBV4-2 and TRBJ2-1; 15 positions match TRBD2. The CDR3 contains 18 residues. V gave up 3 bases and J gave up 6 bases; unmatched junction bases: 9. Germline V gives CDR1 LGHNA, CDR2 YNFKEQ. The CDR3 loop reads CASSQGQWTSGGVNEQFF. DNA for the CDR3: TGTGCCAGCAGCCAGGGACAGTGGACTAGCGGGGGGGTCAATGAGCAGTTCTTC.

In its sample, this clone was seen once. This rearrangement joins TRBV18 to TRBJ2-7; 7 bases align to TRBD1. V trimming: 2 bases; J trimming: 5 bases; junction bases outside the gene matches: 6. This CDR3 comprises 14 residues. The germline V gene has CDR1 KGHSH and CDR2 LQKENI. This chain's CDR3 is CASSPKTGSHEQYF. As DNA, the CDR3 is TGTGCCAGCTCACCAAAGACAGGGTCCCACGAGCAGTACTTC.

This clone was observed a handful of times. The rearrangement links TRBV10-1 to TRBJ2-2; a weak D match, TRBD2 (5 bases). There are 15 residues in the CDR3. V was trimmed by 6 bases and J by 3 bases, leaving 14 bases between them. Germline V gene sequence: CDR1 WNHNN, CDR2 SYGVQD (reference sequence). The DNA of the CDR3 is TGCGCCAGCAGCTCGCTCGGGGTCGACACCGGGGAGCTGTTTTTT. Translating it yields CASSSLGVDTGELFF.

This clone was found a few times. The chain is built from TRBV19 and TRBJ1-2, with TRBD1 identical over 11 bases. CDR1 is LNHDA and CDR2 is SQIVND in the germline V gene (reference sequence). There are 14 residues in the CDR3. V trimming: 3 bases; J trimming: 5 bases; junction bases outside the gene matches: 2. Here the CDR3 DNA reads TGTGCCAGTAGTATCGGACAGGGGGCGTATGGCTACACCTTC. Translated: CASSIGQGAYGYTF.

This clone was detected only once. V gene TRBV2 combines with J gene TRBJ2-1; D remains ambiguous. Trimming shortened V by 0 bases and J by 7 bases, and 10 bases separated the two germline ends. Germline CDR1 is SNHLY and CDR2 is FYNNEI. This CDR3 is 14 amino acids long. The CDR3 nucleotides read TGTGCCAGCAGTGAAGCGCTTCGGCGGAATGAGCAGTTCTTC. Encoded protein: CASSEALRRNEQFF.

The rearrangement uses TRBV11-2 and TRBJ1-5; D is perhaps TRBD1 (6 bases). Trimming took 1 base from V and 6 from J, leaving 19 bases between them. Germline V CDR1 and CDR2: SGHAT, FQNNGV. The length of the CDR3 is 17 residues. The CDR3 nucleotides read TGTGCCAGCAGCTTAGGTGGGTCGGGACATGGGGGTCAGCCCCAGCATTTT. This translates into CASSLGGSGHGGQPQHF.

The chain couples TRBV28 to TRBJ1-6; D possibly corresponds to TRBD1 (5 bases). Trimming took 8 bases from V and 8 from J, leaving 7 bases between them. This CDR3 contains 11 residues. Germline CDR1 MDHEN, CDR2 SYDVKM. The CDR3 region is CASRGDSPLHF. The DNA of the CDR3 is TGTGCCAGCCGGGGGGATTCACCCCTCCACTTT.

V and J are TRBV10-1 and TRBJ1-4; possibly TRBD1 for D (6 bases). Germline-derived CDR1 and CDR2 are WNHNN and SYGVQD (reference sequence). There are 13 residues in the CDR3. V shed 6 bases and J shed 8 bases, with 13 bases lying between them. This CDR3 is CASSGADREKLFF. The CDR3 coding sequence is TGCGCCAGCAGCGGCGCAGACAGGGAAAAACTGTTTTTT.

The chain has TRBV11-3 and TRBJ2-2; TRBD2 agrees at 10 bases. Germline-derived CDR1 and CDR2 are SGHNT and YENEEA. The junction had 5 bases not matched to a gene; V was cut back by 5 bases and J by 5 bases. The CDR3 length is 15 residues. CDR3 coding DNA: TGTGCCAGCAGCCAAACTAGCGGGGAAACCGGGGAGCTGTTTTTT. Protein product: CASSQTSGETGELFF.

Here the CDR3 reads CASRPHTAGQPQHF. CDR3 nucleotide sequence: TGTGCCAGCAGACCCCATACAGCGGGTCAGCCCCAGCATTTT. The chain recombines TRBV6-5 with TRBJ1-5, with D hard to call. The V end was cut by 6 bases, the J end by 6 bases, with 15 bases between. CDR1 is MNHEY, CDR2 SVGAGI, per germline. The CDR3 is 14 residues long.

This clone was counted a single time. The V and J genes are TRBV7-2 and TRBJ1-5; a weak D match, TRBD1 (5 bases). V lost 2 bases and J 2 bases, leaving 7 bases between the germline ends. Germline V gene lookup returns CDR1 SGHTA and CDR2 FQGNSA. The CDR3 runs to 14 residues. The CDR3 nucleotides read TGTGCCAGCAGCTTAAGGGGCGGCAATCAGCCCCAGCATTTT. It yields the protein CASSLRGGNQPQHF.

The rearrangement joins TRBV7-3 to TRBJ1-2, with TRBD1 matching 8 bases. The J segment lost 3 bases and the V segment lost 6 bases, leaving 9 bases of the junction unmatched. CDR3 length: 15 amino acids. CDR1 is SGHTA and CDR2 is FQGTGA in the germline V gene. CDR3 DNA sequence: TGTGCCAGCAGTCTAGCGCCAGGGGGCGACTATGGCTACACCTTC. It codes for CASSLAPGGDYGYTF. Drawing the rest from reference TRBV7-3 and TRBJ1-2, the complete variable domain is GAGVSQTPSNKVTEKGKYVELRCDPISGHTALYWYRQSLGQGPEFLIYFQGTGAADDSGLPNDRFFAVRPEGSVSTLKIQRTERGDSAVYLCASSLAPGGDYGYTFGSGTRLTVV.

The CDR3 is CASSWGGPANEKLFF. CDR3 DNA: TGTGCCAGCTCCTGGGGGGGGCCGGCTAATGAAAAACTGTTTTTT. This sequence joins TRBV5-4 and TRBJ1-4; D possibly corresponds to TRBD1 (6 bases). Germline assignment: CDR1 SGHNT and CDR2 YYREEE (reference sequence). V was clipped by 7 bases and J by 3 bases, with 16 bases between them. This CDR3 has 15 residues.

The chain recombines TRBV4-1 with TRBJ2-5, with TRBD2 matching over 8 bases. Unmatched junction bases numbered 12, after V lost 5 bases and J lost 4 bases. CDR3 size: 16 residues. The germline V gene has CDR1 MGHRA and CDR2 YSYEKL. In DNA form, the CDR3 reads TGCGCCAGCAGCGCAAGCGGAGCGGGGGAAGGAGAGACCCAGTACTTC. Protein product: CASSASGAGEGETQYF.

The chain is built from TRBV19 and TRBJ2-7; 11 bases match TRBD2. CDR3 length equals 15 residues. The V segment lost 2 bases and the J segment 4 bases; nucleotides outside the gene matches: 4. Germline V gives CDR1 LNHDA, CDR2 SQIVND (reference sequence). CDR3 DNA sequence: TGTGCCAGTAGTATAATGCTAGCGGGGGGTTACGAGCAGTACTTC. It is translated as CASSIMLAGGYEQYF.

The V call is TRBV9, the J call TRBJ2-7; D gene uncertain. V was shortened by 3 bases and J by 2 bases, with 12 bases between the two germline ends. The germline V gene encodes CDR1 SGDLS and CDR2 YYNGEE. CDR3 length: 14 amino acids. The DNA of the CDR3 is TGTGCCAGCAGCGCCTGGGCCCCACCCTACGAGCAGTACTTC. Encoded protein: CASSAWAPPYEQYF.

Only one count was recorded for this clone. This chain links TRBV7-2 with TRBJ1-5, with 7 bases identical to TRBD1. Unmatched junction bases numbered 7, after V lost 2 bases and J lost 3 bases. CDR3 length: 16 residues. The germline CDR1 and CDR2 sequences are SGHTA and FQGNSA. The CDR3: CASSLSATGNNQPQHF. The DNA for the CDR3 is TGTGCCAGCAGCTTATCCGCGACAGGGAACAATCAGCCCCAGCATTTT.